This TCR beta chain was identified in a study of T cells in Graves' hyperthyroidism and ophthalmopathy. Newly diagnosed hyperthyroidism, duration under 2 months, in patients aged 18 to 65. V shed 0 bases and J 3 bases; nucleotides not matched to a gene: 5. Germline CDR1 reads SGHTA; CDR2 reads FQGNSA. The CDR3 loop spans 16 amino acids. Regions amplified from RNA transcripts were the TCR beta CDR3 regions. The HTBI primer set was used in a first-round RT-PCR of the TCR CDR3. Via MiXCR, TCRdb re-called the multiplex PCR reads, giving one row per CDR3 protein. The profile shows about 360,000 distinct CDR3 sequences, about 25% of them singletons.

The sequence was obtained from a middle-aged man with Graves' hyperthyroidism. Sequencing used blood. V and J are TRBV7-2 and TRBJ1-5; TRBD1 matches at 7 bases. DNA of the CDR3: TGTGCCAGCAGCTTAGCTCTCGGGACAGTCAATCAGCCCCAGCATTTT. Translation gives CASSLALGTVNQPQHF.